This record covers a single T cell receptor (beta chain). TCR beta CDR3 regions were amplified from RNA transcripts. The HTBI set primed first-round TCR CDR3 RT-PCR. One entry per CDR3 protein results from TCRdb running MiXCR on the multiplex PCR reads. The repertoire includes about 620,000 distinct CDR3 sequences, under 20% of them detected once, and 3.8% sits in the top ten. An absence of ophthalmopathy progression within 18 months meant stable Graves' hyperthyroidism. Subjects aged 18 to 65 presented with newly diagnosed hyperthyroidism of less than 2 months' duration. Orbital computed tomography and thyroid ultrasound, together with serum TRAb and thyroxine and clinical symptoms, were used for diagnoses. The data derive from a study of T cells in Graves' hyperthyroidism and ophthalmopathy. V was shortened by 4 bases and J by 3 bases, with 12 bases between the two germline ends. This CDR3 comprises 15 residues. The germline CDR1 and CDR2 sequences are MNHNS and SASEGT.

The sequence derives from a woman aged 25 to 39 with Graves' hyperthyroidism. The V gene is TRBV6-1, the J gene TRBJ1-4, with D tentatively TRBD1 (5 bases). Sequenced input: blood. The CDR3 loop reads CASSAGGTPNEKLFF. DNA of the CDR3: TGTGCCAGCAGTGCGGGCGGGACCCCTAATGAAAAACTGTTTTTT.